The next 19 T cell receptor beta chains were all read from a single sample in a study of beta chain features in type 1 diabetes. No antigen has been assigned to these receptors. Findings of the study overall: All four CD4+ subsets from Type 1 diabetes patients carried moderately but significantly shorter TCRB CDR3s.

Reverse transcribing all isolated RNA meant expressed TCRB transcripts were sequenced. Here immunoSEQ multiplex PCR was the method, and the copy in TCRdb shows in-frame clones only, minus some. The sample holds about 340,000 clones; roughly 13% are singletons and the top ten take roughly 0.015%. The sequencing sample was made of naive CD4+ T cells from blood. The receptors were sampled from a woman aged 18-29 years with type 1 diabetes.

The rearrangement links TRBV30 to TRBJ1-1; the D gene is possibly TRBD1 (5 bases). This CDR3 comprises 11 residues. With 8 bases removed from V and 6 bases from J, the gap between germline ends came to 13 bases. Germline V lookup: CDR1 GTSNPN, CDR2 SVGIG (reference sequence). The chain's CDR3 is CATSGGAEAFF. The CDR3 nucleotides read TGTGCCACGAGCGGAGGGGCTGAAGCTTTCTTT.

CDR3: CASTLVNEQFF. Here the CDR3 DNA reads TGTGCCAGCACCCTCGTGAATGAGCAGTTCTTC. The V and J genes are TRBV28 and TRBJ2-1; unclear D gene. CDR3 size: 11 residues. Trimming left V 7 bases short and J 7 bases short, with 8 bases between. From germline, CDR1 is MDHEN and CDR2 SYDVKM.

This clone was counted between two and nine times. This sequence joins TRBV28 and TRBJ2-7, with a possible D match to TRBD2 (5 bases). The CDR3 runs 15 residues. The germline V and J ends were trimmed by 2 bases and 7 bases, with 18 bases remaining between them. The V gene's germline CDR1 is MDHEN and CDR2 SYDVKM. CDR3 coding DNA: TGTGCCAGCAGTTTACCAGCTGTTCAGTCGGGGGAGCAGTACTTC. It translates to CASSLPAVQSGEQYF.

V gene TRBV29-1 combines with J gene TRBJ2-5; TRBD2 is a possible D gene (5 bases). The CDR3 spans 13 residues. CDR1 SQVTM and CDR2 ANQGSEA come from the germline V gene. Trimming took 3 bases from V and 7 from J, leaving 15 bases between them. The DNA of the CDR3 is TGCAGCGTTGAGAGGGTAGGCGGGTGGACCCAGTACTTC. Translating gives CSVERVGGWTQYF.

This clone has a handful of counts. J is TRBJ2-3 and V is TRBV27; 10 bases fit TRBD2. The CDR3 contains 15 residues. V lost 5 bases and J lost 4; bases outside the gene matches: 6. Germline lookup yields CDR1 MNHEY and CDR2 SMNVEV (reference sequence). The CDR3 coding sequence is TGTGCCAGCAGTCCGAGCGGGAGGGCCCCAGATACGCAGTATTTT. Protein: CASSPSGRAPDTQYF.

V is TRBV2 and J is TRBJ1-2; 7 nucleotides agree with TRBD1. The CDR3 is made up of 14 amino acids. V shed 5 bases and J 2 bases; nucleotides not matched to a gene: 5. Germline V lookup: CDR1 SNHLY, CDR2 FYNNEI. The CDR3 DNA reads TGTGCCAGCAGTCGGGACAGCGGGAACTATGGCTACACCTTC. This translates into CASSRDSGNYGYTF.

The V gene is TRBV5-1, the J gene TRBJ2-2; D is uncertain. Looked up from germline, CDR1 is SGHRS and CDR2 is YFSETQ. The CDR3 spans 13 residues. V lost 1 base, J lost 6 bases, and 7 bases lay in between. In DNA form, the CDR3 reads TGCGCCAGCAGCTTGTCCAGTCCCGGGGAGCTGTTTTTT. Protein: CASSLSSPGELFF.

The chain combines TRBV6-6 with TRBJ1-2; weak D call: TRBD1 (5 bases). This CDR3 has 13 residues. Germline V gives CDR1 MNHNY, CDR2 SVGAGI (reference sequence). V was trimmed by 6 bases and J by 6 bases, leaving 14 bases between them. The CDR3 DNA reads as TGTGCCAGCAGCTTCGACAGCAGCCATGGCTACACCTTC. It encodes CASSFDSSHGYTF.

The gene calls are TRBV19 and TRBJ2-1; TRBD2 matches at 7 bases. This CDR3 region has 15 residues. The V gene's germline CDR1 is LNHDA and CDR2 SQIVND (reference sequence). Losses at the gene ends were 5 bases for V and 3 bases for J; bases not matched to a gene: 7. CDR3 in DNA: TGTGCCAGTAGTTTAGCGGGCGGGTACTACAATGAGCAGTTCTTC. The encoded protein is CASSLAGGYYNEQFF.

This chain connects TRBV19 to TRBJ1-2, with 8 bases fitting TRBD1. V lost 3 bases and J lost 6; bases outside the gene matches: 6. Germline V CDR1 and CDR2: LNHDA, SQIVND (reference sequence). The CDR3 contains 14 residues. The CDR3 nucleotides are TGTGCCAGTAGTATCTCCGGACAGGGTCATGGCTACACCTTC. Its translation is CASSISGQGHGYTF.

The rearrangement uses TRBV6-6 and TRBJ2-5; D is unclear. V lost 0 bases and J 1 base, leaving 9 bases between the germline ends. This CDR3 has 15 residues. The germline V gene has CDR1 MNHNY and CDR2 SVGAGI (reference sequence). CDR3 nucleotide sequence: TGTGCCAGCAGTTACTCGAGTCCGGTCCAAGAGACCCAGTACTTC. This encodes CASSYSSPVQETQYF.

V and J are TRBV7-2 and TRBJ2-3, with D perhaps matching TRBD2 (5 bases). From germline, CDR1 is SGHTA and CDR2 FQGNSA. The CDR3 runs to 13 residues. Trimming removed 7 bases at V and 2 bases at J, with 10 bases between. The CDR3 here is CASTPTNTDTQYF. Written as DNA, the CDR3 is TGTGCCAGCACCCCGACTAACACAGATACGCAGTATTTT.

The CDR3 DNA reads as TGTGCCAGCAGTTTCGGCGGGAGCGGCTATGGCTACACCTTC. It encodes CASSFGGSGYGYTF. V and J are TRBV28 and TRBJ1-2; D not certain. The CDR3 has 14 amino acids. V gave up 3 bases and J gave up 4 bases, with 12 bases separating them. Germline lookup yields CDR1 MDHEN and CDR2 SYDVKM.

This clone was seen a handful of times. The V call is TRBV6-5, the J call TRBJ2-7, with D perhaps matching TRBD2 (6 bases). The germline V gene encodes CDR1 MNHEY and CDR2 SVGAGI. This CDR3 is 13 amino acids long. The V end was cut by 5 bases, the J end by 3 bases, with 11 bases between. The CDR3 sequence: CASSRGLDYEQYF. CDR3 nucleotide sequence: TGTGCCAGCAGTCGGGGACTGGACTACGAGCAGTACTTC.

This clone was counted between two and nine times. The J gene is TRBJ2-7, the V gene TRBV7-2, with a possible D match to TRBD1 (6 bases). Trimming stripped 0 bases from V and 0 bases from J, with 9 bases between. The length of the CDR3 is 15 residues. The germline gives CDR1 SGHTA, CDR2 FQGNSA. CDR3 region: CASSLAGGSSYEQYV. The DNA of the CDR3 is TGTGCCAGCAGCTTAGCAGGGGGAAGCTCCTACGAGCAGTACGTC.

The rearrangement links TRBV27 to TRBJ2-5; no clear D. This CDR3 region has 14 residues. Germline loops: CDR1 MNHEY, CDR2 SMNVEV (reference sequence). V was trimmed by 7 bases and J by 1 base, leaving 13 bases between them. The CDR3 DNA is TGTGCCAGCAAGGTTGAGAGGAGCCAAGAGACCCAGTACTTC. Translating gives CASKVERSQETQYF.

This clone has more than one count but fewer than ten. This chain uses TRBV7-2 with TRBJ2-5, with 9 bases matching TRBD1. Germline-derived CDR1 and CDR2 are SGHTA and FQGNSA. V gave up 4 bases and J gave up 1 base; unmatched junction bases: 1. The CDR3 is 14 residues long. CDR3 nucleotides: TGTGCCAGCAGCTGGACAGGGGCCCAAGAGACCCAGTACTTC. Translation: CASSWTGAQETQYF.

This clone has more than one count but fewer than ten. The gene calls are TRBV25-1 and TRBJ2-3; 8 bases map to TRBD1. The CDR3 has 15 amino acids. Trimming took 4 bases from V and 1 from J; bases not matched to a gene: 4. Germline V gene lookup returns CDR1 MGHDK and CDR2 SYGVNS. Here the CDR3 reads CASSAPDRGTDTQYF. CDR3 sequence (DNA): TGTGCCAGCAGTGCCCCGGACAGGGGCACAGATACGCAGTATTTT.

This clone was counted between two and nine times. V usage is TRBV18 and J usage is TRBJ1-2; TRBD1 might be the D (6 bases). Germline CDR1 reads KGHSH; CDR2 reads LQKENI. V was clipped by 2 bases and J by 4 bases, with 11 bases between them. This CDR3 has 14 amino acids. The CDR3 DNA reads as TGTGCCAGCTCACCATCAGGACAGACCTATGGCTACACCTTC. Protein sequence: CASSPSGQTYGYTF.